One and the same sample provided the 25 T cell receptor beta chains below, sequenced in a study of T cells after posttransplantation cyclophosphamide. Methotrexate plus calcineurin inhibitor accompanied controls' myeloablative marrow transplants; sampling was 1 year later. This table comes from immunoSEQ multiplex PCR, and its TCRdb copy is limited to in-frame clones, with some not included. This sample has around 23,000 clones, with 65% to 90% found just once. The sample here was PBMCs, taken around 350 days after allogeneic stem cell transplant with calcineurin inhibitor and methotrexate. The receptors were gathered from a female patient in her thirties or forties who received an allogeneic stem cell transplant from an unrelated donor, was CMV-positive, and had acute and chronic GVHD. Part of the T cell pool may stem from the graft donor.

This clone was seen only once. This chain uses TRBV2 with TRBJ1-5; TRBD1 might be the D (5 bases). Trimming removed 2 bases at V and 4 bases at J, with 12 bases between. The germline V gene has CDR1 SNHLY and CDR2 FYNNEI. This CDR3 has 15 amino acids. The CDR3 region has the DNA TGTGCCAGCAGTGAACAGGGAGGAGGAAATCAGCCCCAGCATTTT. Translation: CASSEQGGGNQPQHF. Looking up the rest from reference TRBV2 and TRBJ1-5 gives the full variable domain: EPEVTQTPSHQVTQMGQEVILRCVPISNHLYFYWYRQILGQKVEFLVSFYNNEISEKSEIFDDQFSVERPDGSNFTLKIRSTKLEDSAMYFCASSEQGGGNQPQHFGDGTRLSIL.

This chain connects TRBV2 to TRBJ1-6, with 7 bases fitting TRBD1. V shed 6 bases, J shed 6 bases, and the junction held 11 bases outside the gene matches. This CDR3 is built from 16 residues. Germline CDR1 reads SNHLY; CDR2 reads FYNNEI. CDR3 DNA sequence: TGTGCCAGCAGCCGTATCGGGACAGCAGTTAATTCACCCCTCCACTTT. Protein product: CASSRIGTAVNSPLHF.

The rearrangement uses TRBV19 and TRBJ1-2, with TRBD1 as a possible D gene (5 bases). Trimming removed 10 bases from V and 10 bases from J, with 16 bases in between. Germline CDR1 LNHDA, CDR2 SQIVND (reference sequence). The CDR3 consists of 11 residues. DNA of the CDR3: TGTGCCACTGGAGGGGTGGTATCCTACACCTTC. This translates into CATGGVVSYTF.

The rearrangement links TRBV6-5 to TRBJ1-1; D perhaps matches TRBD1 (5 bases). Germline V gene sequence: CDR1 MNHEY, CDR2 SVGAGI. V lost 6 bases to trimming and J lost 4 bases, with 18 bases between them. The CDR3 runs 15 residues. CDR3 coding DNA: TGTGCCAGCAGGGTTAAGCAGGGTTATGGCACTGAAGCTTTCTTT. This gives the protein CASRVKQGYGTEAFF.

CDR3 region: CASSATGTGARETQYF. DNA for the CDR3: TGTGCCAGCAGCGCCACCGGGACAGGGGCTAGAGAGACCCAGTACTTC. V and J are TRBV7-2 and TRBJ2-5; 10 bases match TRBD1. V lost 5 bases and J lost 4; bases outside the gene matches: 10. The CDR3 consists of 16 residues. Germline V gene lookup returns CDR1 SGHTA and CDR2 FQGNSA.

The CDR3 DNA reads TGTGCCAGCAGCTTATTAGGAGCGGACACTGAAGCTTTCTTT. Protein: CASSLLGADTEAFF. This chain uses TRBV7-9 with TRBJ1-1, with D uncertain. The CDR3 has 14 residues. In germline, CDR1 is SEHNR, CDR2 FQNEAQ (reference sequence). V lost 2 bases to trimming and J lost 3 bases, with 10 bases between them.

The chain recombines TRBV11-2 with TRBJ1-1; a possible D gene is TRBD1 (6 bases). Deletions cut 3 bases from V and 4 bases from J, with 15 bases between. CDR1 SGHAT and CDR2 FQNNGV come from the germline V gene. The CDR3 extends over 15 amino acids. The CDR3 loop is CASSLMLGGRTEAFF. In nucleotides, the CDR3 is TGTGCCAGCAGCTTGATGTTGGGGGGGCGCACTGAAGCTTTCTTT.

The V and J genes are TRBV2 and TRBJ2-7; TRBD2 is a possible D gene (5 bases). CDR3 length: 13 residues. From germline, CDR1 is SNHLY and CDR2 FYNNEI. Trimming shortened V by 7 bases and J by 6 bases, and 16 bases separated the two germline ends. The CDR3 reads CASTQNTRGEQYF. The CDR3 region has the DNA TGTGCCAGCACCCAGAACACCCGGGGCGAGCAGTACTTC.

This clone appeared a few times. The chain uses TRBV6-5 and TRBJ1-2; tentative D call: TRBD1 (5 bases). The CDR3 loop spans 14 amino acids. Germline V gene sequence: CDR1 MNHEY, CDR2 SVGAGI. V was cut by 6 bases and J by 4 bases, with 15 bases left in between. The DNA of the CDR3 is TGTGCCAGCAGCGAAGGGGCCACCCTCTATGGCTACACCTTC. This encodes CASSEGATLYGYTF.

This chain joins TRBV6-1 and TRBJ2-7; TRBD2 matches at 7 bases. V gave up 1 base and J gave up 4 bases; unmatched junction bases: 4. The germline CDR1 and CDR2 sequences are MNHNS and SASEGT. The CDR3 has 14 amino acids. The CDR3 here is CASSEGLAEYEQYF. CDR3 nucleotide sequence: TGTGCCAGCAGTGAAGGGCTAGCGGAATACGAGCAGTACTTC.

Concerning this clone itself: At one end the junction does not follow the germline gene, possibly because of a read error. The rearrangement uses TRBV7-7 and TRBJ2-3; D is perhaps TRBD1 (5 bases). The CDR3 is made up of 18 amino acids. Germline V CDR1 and CDR2: SSHAT, FNYEAQ (reference sequence). CDR3 sequence reads: CASSLDPPRAQGTDTQYF. CDR3 nucleotides: TGTGCTAGCAGCTTAGATCCCCCCCGGGCCCAGGGTACAGATACGCAGTATTTT. Combining the CDR3 with reference TRBV7-7 and TRBJ2-3 gives the whole variable domain GAGVSQSPRYKVTKRGQDVTLRCDPISSHATLYWYQQALGQGPEFLTYFNYEAQPDKSGLPSDRFSAERPEGSISTLTIQRTEQRDSAMYRCASSLDPPRAQGTDTQYFGPGTRLTVL.

V gene TRBV11-1 combines with J gene TRBJ1-6, with TRBD1 matching 7 bases. V trimming: 7 bases; J trimming: 7 bases; junction bases outside the gene matches: 4. From germline, CDR1 is SGHAT and CDR2 FQDESV (reference sequence). The CDR3 is 13 residues long. The CDR3 spells CASTPQGNSPLHF. The CDR3 DNA is TGTGCCAGCACTCCACAGGGGAATTCACCCCTCCACTTT.

The CDR3 is CASRPRTGGADTQYF. CDR3 DNA sequence: TGTGCCAGCAGGCCCCGGACAGGTGGGGCAGATACGCAGTATTTT. This chain links TRBV6-5 with TRBJ2-3; 7 bases match TRBD1. Per the germline V gene, CDR1 is MNHEY and CDR2 is SVGAGI. There are 15 residues in the CDR3. V shed 6 bases and J 4 bases; nucleotides not matched to a gene: 10.

The chain employs TRBV5-1 and TRBJ1-5, with D possibly TRBD1 on 5 matching bases. Trimming stripped 0 bases from V and 5 bases from J, with 9 bases between. CDR3 size: 14 residues. The germline V gene encodes CDR1 SGHRS and CDR2 YFSETQ. CDR3: CASSLGGGDQPQHF. CDR3 nucleotide sequence: TGCGCCAGCAGCTTGGGAGGAGGGGATCAGCCCCAGCATTTT.

The chain joins TRBV4-3 to TRBJ1-2; the D gene is possibly TRBD1 (6 bases). The CDR3 has 15 residues. Germline V CDR1 and CDR2: LGHNA, YSLEER. The V end was cut by 5 bases, the J end by 4 bases, with 17 bases between. As DNA, the CDR3 is TGCGCCAGCAGCATCGACAGGCTGGCGAGCTATGGCTACACCTTC. It codes for CASSIDRLASYGYTF.

The V gene is TRBV12-2, the J gene TRBJ1-1; whether TRBD1, the table's D call, matches the DNA was not checked. TRBV12-2 is a pseudogene locus. The length of the CDR3 is 18 residues. CDR3: CASLPPDRGSLGIVRAFF. In nucleotides, the CDR3 is TGTGCAAGCCTCCCCCCTGACAGGGGGTCATTGGGGATCGTACGCGCTTTCTTT.

The chain has TRBV9 and TRBJ1-2; D not certain. The CDR3 is made up of 14 amino acids. V lost 3 bases to trimming and J lost 6 bases, with 15 bases between them. CDR1 is SGDLS and CDR2 is YYNGEE in the germline V gene. The CDR3, as DNA: TGTGCCAGCAGCGCAGAATTGGGCCTGAATGGCTACACCTTC. Translated, it gives CASSAELGLNGYTF.

This rearrangement joins TRBV9 to TRBJ1-6; D is possibly TRBD1 (6 bases). V gave up 4 bases and J gave up 7 bases, with 12 bases separating them. The CDR3 is 14 residues long. Germline CDR1 reads SGDLS; CDR2 reads YYNGEE. CDR3 nucleotides: TGTGCCAGCAGCCTCAGGACAGAGAATTCACCCCTCCACTTT. It codes for CASSLRTENSPLHF.

The chain recombines TRBV6-1 with TRBJ2-3; D might be TRBD1 (6 bases). The V gene lost 6 bases and the J gene lost 6 bases, with 16 bases spanning the gap. The germline V gene has CDR1 MNHNS and CDR2 SASEGT. This CDR3 contains 14 residues. The CDR3 nucleotides are TGTGCCAGCAGGGAAACAGGGTTTCGTGATACGCAGTATTTT. It translates to CASRETGFRDTQYF.

The chain carries TRBV19 and TRBJ1-2; D perhaps matches TRBD1 (6 bases). This CDR3 contains 13 residues. The V end lost 6 bases, the J end lost 4 bases, and 12 bases lay between the germline ends. CDR1 and CDR2 (germline): LNHDA, SQIVND (reference sequence). The CDR3 here is CASRYDRPYGYTF. CDR3 in DNA: TGTGCCAGTAGGTACGACAGGCCCTATGGCTACACCTTC.

The chain has TRBV28 and TRBJ2-3, with TRBD2 matching 14 bases. This CDR3 has 19 residues. The germline V gene has CDR1 MDHEN and CDR2 SYDVKM. The trim removed 5 bases at V and 1 base at J, leaving 11 bases unmatched. The CDR3 sequence is CASSTSGLAGVGGTDTQYF. The CDR3, as DNA: TGTGCCAGCAGTACCTCGGGACTAGCGGGAGTGGGAGGCACAGATACGCAGTATTTT.

The chain joins TRBV6-5 to TRBJ2-7; 9 positions agree with TRBD1. Looked up from germline, CDR1 is MNHEY and CDR2 is SVGAGI. This CDR3 region has 13 residues. The ends lost 6 bases at V and 7 bases at J; junction bases unmatched: 7. CDR3 protein: CASSPGTGREQYF. In DNA, the CDR3 is TGTGCCAGCAGCCCCGGGACAGGGAGAGAGCAGTACTTC.

V is TRBV25-1 and J is TRBJ1-4, with TRBD1 matching over 10 bases. Germline V gene data show CDR1 as MGHDK and CDR2 as SYGVNS. The CDR3 spans 13 residues. J gave up 7 bases and V 8 bases, and 4 bases lay outside the gene matches. This chain's CDR3 is CASLGTGAEKLFF. The CDR3 bases are TGTGCCAGCTTGGGGACAGGGGCTGAAAAACTGTTTTTT.

The V call is TRBV27, the J call TRBJ1-2; possible D gene TRBD1, 6 bases. The ends were cut back, 2 bases at V and 7 bases at J, with 14 bases in the middle. This CDR3 has 14 residues. CDR1 and CDR2 (germline): MNHEY, SMNVEV (reference sequence). CDR3 nucleotides: TGTGCCAGCAGTTTAGGTGGCAGGGGCCGTGGCTACACCTTC. Translated: CASSLGGRGRGYTF.

The chain is built from TRBV28 and TRBJ2-1; D is perhaps TRBD2 (5 bases). V lost 6 bases to trimming and J lost 5 bases, with 14 bases between them. The CDR3 is 14 residues long. Germline V gene lookup returns CDR1 MDHEN and CDR2 SYDVKM. The CDR3 bases are TGTGCCAGCAGCCTGACGGGAACAAACAATGAGCAGTTCTTC. Translation gives CASSLTGTNNEQFF.